This section outlines one TCR beta chain sequence together with its context. Its antigen remains unidentified. This sample is part of a study of cytomegalovirus exposure and HLA in healthy donors. The wider study: The approximately 120 validation repertoires, a later analysis reported, used the same platform as the roughly 660 repertoires from the first cohort. Study-wide points: Cytomegalovirus status was reportedly diagnosed by the classifier with high specificity and sensitivity. While the bulk of TCR sequences proved rare, some public TCRs turned up in many donors.

Sequencing used immunoSEQ multiplex PCR; TCRdb keeps in-frame clones, though not all of them. Of roughly 130,000 clones listed, 88% are singletons. While the first cohort had 650 to 850 subjects, the donors belonged to the separate validation cohort of roughly 130 subjects. V was pared by 7 bases and J by 4 bases, with 11 bases of the junction left unmatched. The CDR3 totals 15 residues. CDR1 and CDR2 from the germline V gene are SNHLY and FYNNEI. The chain has TRBV2 and TRBJ2-7; 9 nucleotides match TRBD2. The specimen sequenced was PBMCs. The origin of this receptor is a man between 25 and 39 years old in good health and CMV-seronegative. CDR3 amino acids: CASIRDSGSSYEQYF. CDR3 coding DNA: TGTGCCAGCATTCGGGATAGCGGGAGTTCTTACGAGCAGTACTTC.